These 18 T cell receptor beta chains came from one sample sequenced in a study of T cell repertoires in cytomegalovirus infection. Each CDR3 protein gets one entry after TCRdb re-called the reads with MiXCR. Counted here are some 500,000 distinct CDR3 sequences, 40% occurring once; the ten biggest clones make up roughly 50%. These TCRs' antigens remain unknown. The sample consisted of cultured PBMCs, taken from culture after CMV antigen stimulation. The receptors shown here come from a human donor in good health (CMV status not recorded). Some clones in this sample may be carry-over from other donors' samples.

This clonotype was observed many times. V usage is TRBV7-2 and J usage is TRBJ1-5; weak D call: TRBD1 (6 bases). From germline, CDR1 is SGHTA and CDR2 FQGNSA. This CDR3 is 15 amino acids long. Trimming pared 1 base from V and 5 bases from J, leaving 12 bases between. The CDR3: CASSLVWGADQPQHF. In DNA form, the CDR3 reads TGTGCCAGCAGCTTAGTTTGGGGGGCGGATCAGCCCCAGCATTTT.

This clonotype was seen a handful of times. The chain carries TRBV9 and TRBJ1-5; 8 nucleotides line up with TRBD1. Germline V gives CDR1 SGDLS, CDR2 YYNGEE. This CDR3 has 15 residues. The trim removed 5 bases at V and 5 bases at J, leaving 9 bases unmatched. The CDR3 nucleotides are TGTGCCAGCAGTGATGACAGGGGAGTCGATCAGCCCCAGCATTTT. Its protein is CASSDDRGVDQPQHF.

The chain couples TRBV12-3 or TRBV12-4 to TRBJ2-1; weak D call: TRBD2 (5 bases). With 3 bases removed from V and 9 bases from J, the gap between germline ends came to 24 bases. This CDR3 has 17 amino acids. CDR3 loop: CASSFLSSLSLSGEQFF. The CDR3 region has the DNA TGTGCCAGCAGTTTTTTATCGTCACTTTCACTAAGCGGTGAGCAGTTCTTC.

V is TRBV12-3 or TRBV12-4 and J is TRBJ2-5; no clear D. The ends were cut back, 3 bases at V and 4 bases at J, with 9 bases in the middle. The CDR3 spans 13 residues. The CDR3 DNA is TGTGCCAGCAGTTTCGATCCTCGAGAGACCCAGTACTTC. It codes for CASSFDPRETQYF.

The chain has TRBV11-2 and TRBJ2-7; no firm D call. This CDR3 spans 14 amino acids. Deletions cut 5 bases from V and 0 bases from J, with 11 bases between. Germline V gives CDR1 SGHAT, CDR2 FQNNGV. The CDR3 DNA is TGTGCCAGCAGCCTCGAATCGGTCTCCTACGAGCAGTACTTC. It encodes CASSLESVSYEQYF.

The chain is built from TRBV7-2 and TRBJ1-3; D might be TRBD1 (5 bases). V was pared by 5 bases and J by 0 bases, with 14 bases between. The CDR3 loop spans 16 amino acids. Per the germline V gene, CDR1 is SGHTA and CDR2 is FQGNSA. The CDR3 sequence: CASSTFGASSGNTIYF. Written as DNA, the CDR3 is TGTGCCAGCAGCACCTTCGGGGCTAGCTCTGGAAACACCATATATTTT.

The J gene is TRBJ1-6, the V gene TRBV28; unclear D gene. This CDR3 has 13 amino acids. Germline values: CDR1 MDHEN, CDR2 SYDVKM. With 1 base removed from V and 8 bases from J, the gap between germline ends came to 6 bases. DNA of the CDR3: TGTGCCAGCAGTTTATTTAAGGATTCACCCCTCCACTTT. As protein: CASSLFKDSPLHF. Using reference TRBV28 and TRBJ1-6 for the parts outside the CDR3, the full variable domain is DVKVTQSSRYLVKRTGEKVFLECVQDMDHENMFWYRQDPGLGLRLIYFSYDVKMKEKGDIPEGYSVSREKKERFSLILESASTNQTSMYLCASSLFKDSPLHFGNGTRLTVT.

This clonotype was found a few times. The rearrangement joins TRBV4-1 to TRBJ2-1, with TRBD2 identical over 7 bases. This CDR3 is built from 16 residues. The V and J ends lost 3 bases and 3 bases, in that order; junction bases with no gene match: 8. Per germline, CDR1 MGHRA and CDR2 YSYEKL. The CDR3 DNA sequence: TGCGCCAGCAGCCACCCCGCTAGCGGATACTACAATGAGCAGTTCTTC. Translation: CASSHPASGYYNEQFF.

The gene calls are TRBV6-8 and TRBJ2-3; tentative D call: TRBD1 (6 bases). Deletions cut 5 bases from V and 0 bases from J, with 15 bases between. Germline-derived CDR1 and CDR2 are MNHGY and SAAAGT. The CDR3 totals 16 residues. This CDR3 is CASSRGGFSSTDTQYF. The CDR3 region has the DNA TGTGCCAGCAGTCGAGGGGGATTTTCTAGCACAGATACGCAGTATTTT.

The chain has TRBV6-1 and TRBJ2-5, with D unclear. Germline-derived CDR1 and CDR2 are MNHNS and SASEGT. V lost 2 bases and J lost 4, with 2 bases in between. The CDR3 runs to 11 residues. CDR3 loop: CASSEPETQYF. For the CDR3, the DNA is TGTGCCAGCAGTGAACCAGAGACCCAGTACTTC.

This clonotype appeared a few times. This rearrangement joins TRBV7-6 to TRBJ1-6, with 7 bases aligning to TRBD1. Looked up from germline, CDR1 is SGHVS and CDR2 is FNYEAQ. This CDR3 region has 17 residues. With 5 bases clipped from V and 0 bases from J, the junction kept 7 bases outside the gene matches. CDR3 in DNA: TGTGCCAGCAGCCTCGGGACAGCGAGCTCCTATAATTCACCCCTCCACTTT. It is translated as CASSLGTASSYNSPLHF.

The rearrangement joins TRBV19 to TRBJ2-3; unclear D gene. The CDR3 totals 13 residues. Trimming stripped 1 base from V and 3 bases from J, with 5 bases between. From germline, CDR1 is LNHDA and CDR2 SQIVND (reference sequence). This chain's CDR3 is CASSIGATDTQYF. As DNA, the CDR3 is TGTGCCAGTAGTATAGGGGCAACAGATACGCAGTATTTT.

This chain links TRBV18 with TRBJ2-7; 7 bases align to TRBD1. The length of the CDR3 is 16 residues. In germline, CDR1 is KGHSH, CDR2 LQKENI. With V trimmed by 8 bases and J by 0 bases, 13 bases remained unmatched. DNA for the CDR3: TGTGCCAGCACCCGGAACACAGGGGCCTTCTCCTACGAGCAGTACTTC. It encodes CASTRNTGAFSYEQYF.

The rearrangement uses TRBV6-5 and TRBJ2-2; tentatively, D is TRBD1 (6 bases). Germline CDR1 reads MNHEY; CDR2 reads SVGAGI. Trimming took 5 bases from V and 7 from J, leaving 17 bases between them. The CDR3 covers 15 residues. The CDR3 region is CASSTRAGVVGELFF. In DNA, the CDR3 is TGTGCCAGCAGTACTCGGGCAGGGGTAGTCGGGGAGCTGTTTTTT.

The chain has TRBV28 and TRBJ2-5, with TRBD1 matching over 10 bases. Germline assignment: CDR1 MDHEN and CDR2 SYDVKM. V trimming: 7 bases; J trimming: 5 bases; junction bases outside the gene matches: 7. The CDR3 runs to 14 residues. CDR3 region: CASITRTGGETQYF. The CDR3 DNA is TGTGCCAGCATCACCCGGACAGGGGGGGAGACCCAGTACTTC.

The chain carries TRBV12-3 or TRBV12-4 and TRBJ2-7; TRBD1 matches at 8 bases. The CDR3 contains 14 residues. J gave up 6 bases and V 5 bases, and 9 bases lay outside the gene matches. CDR3 loop: CASSPWTGKSEQYF. DNA of the CDR3: TGTGCCAGCAGTCCTTGGACAGGGAAGAGCGAGCAGTACTTC.

This clonotype was seen only a few times. The rearrangement links TRBV7-4 to TRBJ2-7, with a weak D call TRBD2 (5 bases). This CDR3 comprises 13 residues. Trimming cost V 4 bases and J 4 bases, with 11 bases left between them. The germline CDR1 and CDR2 sequences are SGHVT and SQSDAQ. The CDR3 region is CASSSGGLYEQYF. CDR3 nucleotides: TGTGCCAGCAGCTCCGGCGGGTTATACGAGCAGTACTTC.

This clonotype was counted many times. The chain couples TRBV12-3 or TRBV12-4 to TRBJ2-5; D may match TRBD1 or TRBD2 (5 bases each). V was shortened by 3 bases and J by 2 bases, with 7 bases between the two germline ends. CDR3 length: 13 amino acids. As DNA, the CDR3 is TGTGCCAGCAGTTTTTGGGGGCAAGAGACCCAGTACTTC. This translates into CASSFWGQETQYF.